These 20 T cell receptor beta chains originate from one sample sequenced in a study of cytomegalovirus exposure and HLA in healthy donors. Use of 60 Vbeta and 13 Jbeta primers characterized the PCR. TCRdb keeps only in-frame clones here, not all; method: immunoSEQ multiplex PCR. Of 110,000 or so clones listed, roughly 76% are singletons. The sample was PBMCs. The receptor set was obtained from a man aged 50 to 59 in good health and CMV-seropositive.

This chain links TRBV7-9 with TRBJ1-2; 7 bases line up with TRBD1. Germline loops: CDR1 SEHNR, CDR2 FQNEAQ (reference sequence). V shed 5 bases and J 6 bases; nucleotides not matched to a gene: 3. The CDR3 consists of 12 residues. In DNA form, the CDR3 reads TGTGCCAGCAGCCCTGGGACAGATGGCTACACCTTC. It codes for CASSPGTDGYTF.

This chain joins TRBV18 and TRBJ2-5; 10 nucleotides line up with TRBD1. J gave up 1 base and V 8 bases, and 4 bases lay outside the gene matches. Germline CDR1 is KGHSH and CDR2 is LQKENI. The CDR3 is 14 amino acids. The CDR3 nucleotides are TGTGCCAGCGGGTGGACAGGGGGCCAAGAGACCCAGTACTTC. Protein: CASGWTGGQETQYF. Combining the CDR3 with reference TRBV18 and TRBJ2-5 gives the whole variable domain NAGVMQNPRHLVRRRGQEARLRCSPMKGHSHVYWYRQLPEEGLKFMVYLQKENIIDESGMPKERFSAEFPKEGPSILRIQQVVRGDSAAYFCASGWTGGQETQYFGPGTRLLVL.

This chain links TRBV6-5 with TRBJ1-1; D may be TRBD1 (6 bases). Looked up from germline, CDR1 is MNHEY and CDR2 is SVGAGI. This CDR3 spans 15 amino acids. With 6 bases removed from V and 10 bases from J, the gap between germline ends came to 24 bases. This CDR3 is CASRIEGGLRVGAFF. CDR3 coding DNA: TGTGCCAGCAGGATAGAGGGGGGGTTAAGGGTGGGAGCTTTCTTT.

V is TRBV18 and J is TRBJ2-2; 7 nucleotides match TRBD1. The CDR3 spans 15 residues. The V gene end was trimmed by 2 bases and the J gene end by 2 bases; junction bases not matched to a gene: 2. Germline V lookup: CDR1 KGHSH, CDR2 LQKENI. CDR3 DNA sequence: TGTGCCAGCTCACCAGACAGGGTTAACACCGGGGAGCTGTTTTTT. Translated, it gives CASSPDRVNTGELFF.

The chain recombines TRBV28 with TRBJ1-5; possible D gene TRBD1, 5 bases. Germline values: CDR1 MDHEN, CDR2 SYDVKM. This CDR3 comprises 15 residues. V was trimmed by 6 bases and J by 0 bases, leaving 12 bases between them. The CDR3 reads CASSPAGDSNQPQHF. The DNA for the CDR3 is TGTGCCAGCAGCCCCGCGGGGGATAGCAATCAGCCCCAGCATTTT.

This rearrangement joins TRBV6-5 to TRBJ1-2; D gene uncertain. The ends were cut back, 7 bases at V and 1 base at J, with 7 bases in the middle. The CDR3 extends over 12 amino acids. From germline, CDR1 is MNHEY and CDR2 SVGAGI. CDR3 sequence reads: CASTFSNYGYTF. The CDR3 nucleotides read TGTGCCAGCACCTTCAGTAACTATGGCTACACCTTC.

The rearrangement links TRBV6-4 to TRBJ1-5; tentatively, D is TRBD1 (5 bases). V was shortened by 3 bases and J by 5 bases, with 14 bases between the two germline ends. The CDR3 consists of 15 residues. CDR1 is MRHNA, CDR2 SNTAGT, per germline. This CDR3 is CASSEGRVGDQPQHF. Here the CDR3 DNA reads TGTGCCAGCAGTGAAGGGAGGGTAGGGGATCAGCCCCAGCATTTT.

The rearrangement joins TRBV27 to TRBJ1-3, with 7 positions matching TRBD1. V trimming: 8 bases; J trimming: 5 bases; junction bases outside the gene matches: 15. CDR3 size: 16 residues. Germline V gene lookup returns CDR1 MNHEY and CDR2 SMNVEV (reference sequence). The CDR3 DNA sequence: TGTGCCAGCGGTGCACGACAGGGTAACGGTAGAAACACCATATATTTT. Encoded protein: CASGARQGNGRNTIYF.

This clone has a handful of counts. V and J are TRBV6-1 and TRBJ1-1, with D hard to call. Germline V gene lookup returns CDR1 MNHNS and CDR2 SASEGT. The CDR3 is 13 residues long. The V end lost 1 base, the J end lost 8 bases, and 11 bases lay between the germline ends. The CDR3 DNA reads TGTGCCAGCAGTGAAGGGGAGGTGCGGGAAGCTTTCTTT. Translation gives CASSEGEVREAFF.

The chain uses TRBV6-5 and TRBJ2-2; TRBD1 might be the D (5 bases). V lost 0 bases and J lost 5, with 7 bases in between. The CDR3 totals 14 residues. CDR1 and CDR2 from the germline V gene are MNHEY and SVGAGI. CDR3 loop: CASSYSQGTGELFF. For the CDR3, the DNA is TGTGCCAGCAGTTACTCGCAGGGTACCGGGGAGCTGTTTTTT.

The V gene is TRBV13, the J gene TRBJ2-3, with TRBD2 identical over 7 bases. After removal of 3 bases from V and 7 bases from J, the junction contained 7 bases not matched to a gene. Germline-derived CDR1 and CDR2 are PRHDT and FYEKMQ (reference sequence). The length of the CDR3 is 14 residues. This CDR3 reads CASSLSGIQHTQYF. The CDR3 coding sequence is TGTGCCAGCAGCTTGAGCGGGATCCAACATACGCAGTATTTT.

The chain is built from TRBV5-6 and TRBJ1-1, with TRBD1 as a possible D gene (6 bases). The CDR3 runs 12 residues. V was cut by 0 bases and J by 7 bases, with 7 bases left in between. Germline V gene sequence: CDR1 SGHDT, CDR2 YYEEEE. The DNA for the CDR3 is TGTGCCAGCAGCTTGGACAGGGTTGAAGCTTTCTTT. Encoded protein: CASSLDRVEAFF. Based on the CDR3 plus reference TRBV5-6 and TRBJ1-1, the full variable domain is DAGVTQSPTHLIKTRGQQVTLRCSPKSGHDTVSWYQQALGQGPQFIFQYYEEEERQRGNFPDRFSGHQFPNYSSELNVNALLLGDSALYLCASSLDRVEAFFGQGTRLTVV.

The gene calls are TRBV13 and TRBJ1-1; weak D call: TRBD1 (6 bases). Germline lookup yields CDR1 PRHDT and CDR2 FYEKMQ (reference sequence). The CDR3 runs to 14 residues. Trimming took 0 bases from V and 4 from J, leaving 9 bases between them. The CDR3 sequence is CASSLGQGITEAFF. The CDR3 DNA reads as TGTGCCAGCAGCTTAGGACAGGGAATCACTGAAGCTTTCTTT. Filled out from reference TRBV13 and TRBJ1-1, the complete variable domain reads AAGVIQSPRHLIKEKRETATLKCYPIPRHDTVYWYQQGPGQDPQFLISFYEKMQSDKGSIPDRFSAQQFSDYHSELNMSSLELGDSALYFCASSLGQGITEAFFGQGTRLTVV.

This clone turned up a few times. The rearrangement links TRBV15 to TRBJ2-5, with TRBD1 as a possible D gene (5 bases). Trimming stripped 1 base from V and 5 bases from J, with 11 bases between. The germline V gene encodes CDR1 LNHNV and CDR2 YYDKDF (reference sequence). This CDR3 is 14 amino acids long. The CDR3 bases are TGTGCCACCAGCAGAGCCTCAGGGTTGGAGACCCAGTACTTC. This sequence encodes CATSRASGLETQYF.

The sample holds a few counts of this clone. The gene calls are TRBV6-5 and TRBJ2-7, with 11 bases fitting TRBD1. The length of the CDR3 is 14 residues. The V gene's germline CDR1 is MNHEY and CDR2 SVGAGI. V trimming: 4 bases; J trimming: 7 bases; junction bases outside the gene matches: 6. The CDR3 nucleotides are TGTGCCAGCAGTTCGGACAGGGGGCTGAGGGAGCAGTACTTC. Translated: CASSSDRGLREQYF.

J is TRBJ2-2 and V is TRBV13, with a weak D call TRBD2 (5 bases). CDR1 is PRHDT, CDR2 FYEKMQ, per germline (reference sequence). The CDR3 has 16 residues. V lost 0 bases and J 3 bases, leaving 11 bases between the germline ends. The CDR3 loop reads CASSLGLWGDTGELFF. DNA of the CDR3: TGTGCCAGCAGCTTAGGCCTTTGGGGAGACACCGGGGAGCTGTTTTTT.

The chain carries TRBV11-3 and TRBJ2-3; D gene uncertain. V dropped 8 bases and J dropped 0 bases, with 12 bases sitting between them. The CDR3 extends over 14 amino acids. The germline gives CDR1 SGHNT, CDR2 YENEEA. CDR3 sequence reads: CASVGSFSTDTQYF. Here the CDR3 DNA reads TGTGCCAGCGTGGGCAGCTTTAGCACAGATACGCAGTATTTT.

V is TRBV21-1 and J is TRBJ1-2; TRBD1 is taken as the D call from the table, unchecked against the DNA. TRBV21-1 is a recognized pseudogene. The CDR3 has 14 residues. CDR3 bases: TGTGCCAGCAGCAGACAGACCCCTAACTATGGCTACACCTTC. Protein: CASSRQTPNYGYTF.

As DNA, the CDR3 is TGTGCCAGCAGCGCCCTAGCTGGCACAGATACGCAGTATTTT. This sequence encodes CASSALAGTDTQYF. This chain joins TRBV9 and TRBJ2-3; tentatively, D is TRBD2 (5 bases). CDR1 is SGDLS and CDR2 is YYNGEE in the germline V gene. The germline V and J ends were trimmed by 3 bases and 1 base, with 9 bases remaining between them. The CDR3 totals 14 residues.

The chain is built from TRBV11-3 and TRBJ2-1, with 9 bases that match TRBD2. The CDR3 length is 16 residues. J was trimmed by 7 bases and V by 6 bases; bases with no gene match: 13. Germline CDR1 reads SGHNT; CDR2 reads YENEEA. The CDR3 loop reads CASSPSRREGRNEQFF. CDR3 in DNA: TGTGCCAGCAGTCCCTCCCGGCGGGAGGGCCGAAATGAGCAGTTCTTC.